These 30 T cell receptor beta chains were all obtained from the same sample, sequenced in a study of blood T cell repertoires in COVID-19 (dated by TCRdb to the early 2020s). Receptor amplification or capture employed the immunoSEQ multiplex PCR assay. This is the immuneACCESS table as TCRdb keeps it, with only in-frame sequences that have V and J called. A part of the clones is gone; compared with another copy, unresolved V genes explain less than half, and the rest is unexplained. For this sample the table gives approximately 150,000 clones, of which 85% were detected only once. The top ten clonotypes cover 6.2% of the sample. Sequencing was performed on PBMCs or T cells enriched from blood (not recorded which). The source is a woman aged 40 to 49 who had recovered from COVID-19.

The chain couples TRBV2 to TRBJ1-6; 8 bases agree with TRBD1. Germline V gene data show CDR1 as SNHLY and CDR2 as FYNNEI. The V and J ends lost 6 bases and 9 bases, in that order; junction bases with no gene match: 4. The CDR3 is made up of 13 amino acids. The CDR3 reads CASRRTGFSPLHF. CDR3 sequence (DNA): TGTGCCAGCAGGAGGACAGGGTTTTCACCCCTCCACTTT.

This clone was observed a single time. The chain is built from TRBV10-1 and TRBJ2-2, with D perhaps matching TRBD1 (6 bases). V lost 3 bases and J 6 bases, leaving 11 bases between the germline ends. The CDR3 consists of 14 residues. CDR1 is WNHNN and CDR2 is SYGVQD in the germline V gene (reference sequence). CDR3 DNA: TGCGCCAGCAGTGATAGGGGGTCCCCCGGGGAGCTGTTTTTT. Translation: CASSDRGSPGELFF.

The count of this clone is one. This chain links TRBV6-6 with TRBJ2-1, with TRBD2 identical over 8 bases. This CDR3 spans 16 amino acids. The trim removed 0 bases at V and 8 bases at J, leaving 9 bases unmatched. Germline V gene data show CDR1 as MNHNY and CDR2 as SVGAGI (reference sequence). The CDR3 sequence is CASSYSTRGGRDEQFF. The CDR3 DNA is TGTGCCAGCAGTTACTCGACACGGGGGGGCCGCGATGAGCAGTTCTTC.

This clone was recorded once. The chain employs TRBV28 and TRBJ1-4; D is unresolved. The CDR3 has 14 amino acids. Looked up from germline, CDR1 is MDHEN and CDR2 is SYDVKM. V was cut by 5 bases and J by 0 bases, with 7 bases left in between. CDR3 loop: CASSPGTTNEKLFF. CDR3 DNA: TGTGCCAGCAGTCCCGGGACAACTAATGAAAAACTGTTTTTT.

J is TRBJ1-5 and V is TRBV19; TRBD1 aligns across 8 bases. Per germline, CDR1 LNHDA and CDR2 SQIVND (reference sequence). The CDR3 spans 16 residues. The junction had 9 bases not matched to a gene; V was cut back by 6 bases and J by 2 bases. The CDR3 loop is CASSLGQGVRNQPQHF. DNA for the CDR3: TGTGCCAGTAGCCTCGGACAGGGTGTTCGCAATCAGCCCCAGCATTTT.

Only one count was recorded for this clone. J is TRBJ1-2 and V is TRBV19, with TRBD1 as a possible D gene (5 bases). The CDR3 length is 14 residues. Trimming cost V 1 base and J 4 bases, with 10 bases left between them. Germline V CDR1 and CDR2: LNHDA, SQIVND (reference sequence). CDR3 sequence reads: CASSIGGALYGYTF. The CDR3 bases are TGTGCCAGTAGTATAGGCGGGGCTCTCTATGGCTACACCTTC.

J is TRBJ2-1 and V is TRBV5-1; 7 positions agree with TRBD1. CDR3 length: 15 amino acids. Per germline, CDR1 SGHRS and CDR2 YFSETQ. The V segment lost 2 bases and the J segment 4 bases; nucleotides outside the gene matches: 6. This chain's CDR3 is CASSLITGAYNEQFF. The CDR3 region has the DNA TGCGCCAGCAGCTTAATAACAGGGGCTTACAATGAGCAGTTCTTC.

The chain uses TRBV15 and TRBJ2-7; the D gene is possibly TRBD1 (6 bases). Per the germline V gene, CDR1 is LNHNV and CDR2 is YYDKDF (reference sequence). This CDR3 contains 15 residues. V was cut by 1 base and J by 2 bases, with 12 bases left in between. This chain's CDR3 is CATSRGGGFTYEQYF. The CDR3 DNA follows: TGTGCCACCAGCAGAGGAGGGGGATTTACCTACGAGCAGTACTTC.

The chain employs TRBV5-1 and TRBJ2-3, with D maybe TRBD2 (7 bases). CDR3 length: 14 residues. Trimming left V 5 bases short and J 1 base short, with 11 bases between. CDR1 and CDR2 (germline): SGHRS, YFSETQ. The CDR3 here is CASRVGGRTDTQYF. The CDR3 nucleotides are TGCGCCAGCAGAGTGGGGGGGCGCACAGATACGCAGTATTTT.

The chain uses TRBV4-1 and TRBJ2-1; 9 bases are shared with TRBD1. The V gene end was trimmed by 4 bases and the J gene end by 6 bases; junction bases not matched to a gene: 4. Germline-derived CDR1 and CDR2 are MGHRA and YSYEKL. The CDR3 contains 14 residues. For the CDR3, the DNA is TGCGCCAGCAGCCCCCGGGACAGGGTCAATGAGCAGTTCTTC. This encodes CASSPRDRVNEQFF.

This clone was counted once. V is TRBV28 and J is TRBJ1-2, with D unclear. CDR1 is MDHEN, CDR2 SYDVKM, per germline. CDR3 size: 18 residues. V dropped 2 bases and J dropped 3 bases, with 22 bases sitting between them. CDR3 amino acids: CASSLGGIALLSDYGYTF. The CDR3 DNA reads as TGTGCCAGCAGTTTAGGAGGGATAGCGCTTTTGAGTGACTATGGCTACACCTTC.

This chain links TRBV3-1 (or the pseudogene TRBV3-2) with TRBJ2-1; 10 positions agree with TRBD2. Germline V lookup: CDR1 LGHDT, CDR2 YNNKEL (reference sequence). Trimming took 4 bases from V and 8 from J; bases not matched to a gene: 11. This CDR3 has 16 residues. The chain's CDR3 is CASSPRGLASRDEQFF. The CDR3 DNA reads TGTGCCAGCAGCCCAAGGGGACTAGCGAGTCGCGATGAGCAGTTCTTC.

In DNA form, the CDR3 reads TGTGCCAGCAGGGACTCGGGGGGAAGTGAAAAACTGTTTTTT. This encodes CASRDSGGSEKLFF. This sequence joins TRBV2 and TRBJ1-4; D might be TRBD1 (5 bases). The CDR3 loop spans 14 amino acids. With 6 bases removed from V and 7 bases from J, the gap between germline ends came to 15 bases. Germline V lookup: CDR1 SNHLY, CDR2 FYNNEI. Full variable domain (outside the CDR3, taken from reference TRBV2 and TRBJ1-4): EPEVTQTPSHQVTQMGQEVILRCVPISNHLYFYWYRQILGQKVEFLVSFYNNEISEKSEIFDDQFSVERPDGSNFTLKIRSTKLEDSAMYFCASRDSGGSEKLFFGSGTQLSVL.

The CDR3 here is CASSLGQGATGELFF. In DNA form, the CDR3 reads TGTGCCAGCAGCTTAGGGCAGGGGGCCACCGGGGAGCTGTTTTTT. The chain couples TRBV7-9 to TRBJ2-2, with 8 bases that match TRBD1. V gave up 1 base and J gave up 4 bases; unmatched junction bases: 2. Germline V lookup: CDR1 SEHNR, CDR2 FQNEAQ (reference sequence). This CDR3 region has 15 residues.

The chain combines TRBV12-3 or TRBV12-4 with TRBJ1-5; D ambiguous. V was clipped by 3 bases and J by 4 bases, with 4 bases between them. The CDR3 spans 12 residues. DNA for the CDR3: TGTGCCAGCAGTTTGGAGAATCAGCCCCAGCATTTT. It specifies CASSLENQPQHF.

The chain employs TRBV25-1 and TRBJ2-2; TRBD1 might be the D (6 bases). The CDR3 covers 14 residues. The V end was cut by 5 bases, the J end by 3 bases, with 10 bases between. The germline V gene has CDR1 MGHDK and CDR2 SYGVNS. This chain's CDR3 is CASSIPGDTGELFF. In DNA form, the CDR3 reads TGTGCCAGCAGTATTCCAGGGGACACCGGGGAGCTGTTTTTT.

CDR3 residues: CASSVRQGTEAFF. The CDR3 DNA reads as TGTGCCAGCAGCGTTAGACAGGGGACTGAAGCTTTCTTT. This rearrangement joins TRBV9 to TRBJ1-1; TRBD1 matches 8 bases. The CDR3 totals 13 residues. CDR1 is SGDLS, CDR2 YYNGEE, per germline. V gave up 2 bases and J gave up 5 bases; unmatched junction bases: 2.

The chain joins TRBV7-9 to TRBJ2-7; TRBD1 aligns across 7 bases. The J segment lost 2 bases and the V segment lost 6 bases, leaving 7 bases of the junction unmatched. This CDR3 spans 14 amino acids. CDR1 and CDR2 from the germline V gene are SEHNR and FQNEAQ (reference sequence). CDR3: CASSSTGPTYEQYF. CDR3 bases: TGTGCCAGCAGTTCGACAGGGCCGACCTACGAGCAGTACTTC.

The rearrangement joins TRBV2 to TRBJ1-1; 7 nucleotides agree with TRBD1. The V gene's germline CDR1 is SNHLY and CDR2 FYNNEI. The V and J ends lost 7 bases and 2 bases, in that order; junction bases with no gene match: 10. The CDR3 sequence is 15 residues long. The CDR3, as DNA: TGTGCCAGCAAGTTAGGGGGCGTCGTTAACACTGAAGCTTTCTTT. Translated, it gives CASKLGGVVNTEAFF.

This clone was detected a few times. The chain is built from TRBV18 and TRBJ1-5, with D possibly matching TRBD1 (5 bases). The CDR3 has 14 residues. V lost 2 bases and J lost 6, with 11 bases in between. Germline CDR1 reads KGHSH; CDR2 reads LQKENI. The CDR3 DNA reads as TGTGCCAGCTCACCAGGGGGGGAGACTCAGCCCCAGCATTTT. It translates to CASSPGGETQPQHF.

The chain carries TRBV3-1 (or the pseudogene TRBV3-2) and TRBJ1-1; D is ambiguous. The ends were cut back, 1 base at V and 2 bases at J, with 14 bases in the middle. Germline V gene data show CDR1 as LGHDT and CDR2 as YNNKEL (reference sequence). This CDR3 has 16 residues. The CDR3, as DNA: TGTGCCAGCAGCCAAGTGAGAGAGGCCCTAAACACTGAAGCTTTCTTT. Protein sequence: CASSQVREALNTEAFF.

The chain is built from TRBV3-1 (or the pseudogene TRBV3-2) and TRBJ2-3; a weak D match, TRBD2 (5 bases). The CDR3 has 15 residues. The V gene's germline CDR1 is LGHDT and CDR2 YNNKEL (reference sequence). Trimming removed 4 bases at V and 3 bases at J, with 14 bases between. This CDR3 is CASSLPSAGTDTQYF. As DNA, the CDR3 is TGTGCCAGCAGCCTCCCCTCGGCGGGTACAGATACGCAGTATTTT.

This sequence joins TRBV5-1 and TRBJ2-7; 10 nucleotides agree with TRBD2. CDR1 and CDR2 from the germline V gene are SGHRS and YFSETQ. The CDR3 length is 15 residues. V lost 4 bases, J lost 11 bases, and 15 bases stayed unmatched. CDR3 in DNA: TGCGCCAGCAGCCCCGGAGCTAGCGGGAGTACGAGGGAGTACTTC. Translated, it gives CASSPGASGSTREYF.

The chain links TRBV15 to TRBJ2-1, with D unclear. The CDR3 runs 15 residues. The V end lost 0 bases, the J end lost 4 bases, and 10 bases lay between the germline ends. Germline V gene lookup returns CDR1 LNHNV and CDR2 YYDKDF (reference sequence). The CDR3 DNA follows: TGTGCCACCAGCAGAGATGCGGTACCTTACAATGAGCAGTTCTTC. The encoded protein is CATSRDAVPYNEQFF.

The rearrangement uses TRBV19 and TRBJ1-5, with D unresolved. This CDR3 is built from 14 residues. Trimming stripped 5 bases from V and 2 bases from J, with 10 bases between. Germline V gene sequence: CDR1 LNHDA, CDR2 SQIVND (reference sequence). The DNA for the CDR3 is TGTGCCAGTAGTGGTACAGCTGGCAATCAGCCCCAGCATTTT. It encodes CASSGTAGNQPQHF.

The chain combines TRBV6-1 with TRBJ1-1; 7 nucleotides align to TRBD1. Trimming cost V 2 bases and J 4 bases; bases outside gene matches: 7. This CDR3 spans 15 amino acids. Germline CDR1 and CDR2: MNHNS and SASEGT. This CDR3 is CASSESTGEVTEAFF. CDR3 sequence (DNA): TGTGCCAGCAGTGAATCTACAGGGGAGGTCACTGAAGCTTTCTTT.

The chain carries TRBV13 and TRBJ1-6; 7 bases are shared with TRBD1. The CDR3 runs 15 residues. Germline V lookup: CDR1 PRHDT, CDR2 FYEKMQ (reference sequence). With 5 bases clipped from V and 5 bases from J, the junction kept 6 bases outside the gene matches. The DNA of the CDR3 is TGTGCCAGCAGCGAAAAGGGGGCAAATAATTCACCCCTCCACTTT. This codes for CASSEKGANNSPLHF.

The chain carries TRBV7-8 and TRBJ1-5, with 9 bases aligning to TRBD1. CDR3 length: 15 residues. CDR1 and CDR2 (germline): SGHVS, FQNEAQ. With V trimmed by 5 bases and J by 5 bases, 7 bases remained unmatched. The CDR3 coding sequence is TGTGCCAGCAGCCATTCAGGGACAGGGCATCAGCCCCAGCATTTT. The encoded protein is CASSHSGTGHQPQHF.

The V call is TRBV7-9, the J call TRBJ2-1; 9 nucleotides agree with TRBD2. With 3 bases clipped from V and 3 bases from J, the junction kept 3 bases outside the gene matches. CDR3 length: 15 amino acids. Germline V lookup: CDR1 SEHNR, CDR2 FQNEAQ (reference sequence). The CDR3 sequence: CASSLTSGFYNEQFF. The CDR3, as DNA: TGTGCCAGCAGCTTGACTAGCGGCTTCTACAATGAGCAGTTCTTC.

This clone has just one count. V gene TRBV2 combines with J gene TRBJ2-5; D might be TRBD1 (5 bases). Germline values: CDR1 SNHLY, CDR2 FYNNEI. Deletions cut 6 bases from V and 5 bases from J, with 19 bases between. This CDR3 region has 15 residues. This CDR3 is CASSSQGEAGETQYF. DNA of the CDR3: TGTGCCAGCAGCTCCCAAGGGGAAGCAGGGGAGACCCAGTACTTC.